This note documents a single T cell receptor (beta chain) sequence. CDR1 and CDR2 from the germline V gene are SGHVS and FQNEAQ. This CDR3 has 17 residues. V shed 5 bases, J shed 6 bases, and the junction held 17 bases outside the gene matches. Each sample yielded at least 6 micrograms of PBMC total RNA. This entry comes from a study of blood T cells in healthy people across ages. The authors ran a second PCR of about 6 to 11 cycles using a sample-barcoded 5' primer and a J-beta primer mix. Sequencing of every sample gave 3 million or more CDR3-containing paired-end reads. TCRdb analysed the 5' RACE reads with MiXCR anew, one entry per CDR3 protein. The sample carries about 1.4 million distinct CDR3 sequences, around 55% recorded once.

This TCR derives from a man younger than 35 in good health. The sample taken for sequencing was blood. The rearrangement uses TRBV7-8 and TRBJ1-2; 8 bases agree with TRBD1. CDR3 sequence reads: CASSPRTGRSTRDGYTF. As DNA, the CDR3 is TGTGCCAGCAGCCCTCGGACAGGGAGGAGTACGCGGGATGGCTACACCTTC.